A single sample is the source of the 22 T cell receptor beta chains below, sequenced in a study of T cells in tuberculosis. The time point denotes: new active TB diagnosis, blood taken before or within 7 days of starting treatment. The assay was immunoSEQ multiplex PCR, and TCRdb's table has in-frame clones only and misses some. The sample consists of tens of thousands of clones, 70% to 90% of them appearing once. The sample in question was PBMCs, obtained at tuberculosis diagnosis. Source of these receptors: an adult with tuberculosis.

The chain links TRBV18 to TRBJ2-7, with 7 nucleotides matching TRBD1. V trimming: 1 base; J trimming: 4 bases; junction bases outside the gene matches: 7. This CDR3 contains 15 residues. Germline V gene sequence: CDR1 KGHSH, CDR2 LQKENI. This CDR3 reads CASSPRDSASYEQYF. DNA of the CDR3: TGTGCCAGCTCACCACGGGACAGCGCTTCATACGAGCAGTACTTC.

The chain uses TRBV14 and TRBJ2-7; D may be TRBD2 (5 bases). The V gene's germline CDR1 is SGHDN and CDR2 FVKESK. The ends were cut back, 4 bases at V and 2 bases at J, with 12 bases in the middle. The CDR3 consists of 14 residues. This chain's CDR3 is CASSRLGAPYEQYF. The CDR3 DNA is TGTGCCAGCAGCCGCCTGGGAGCGCCCTACGAGCAGTACTTC. Drawing the rest from reference TRBV14 and TRBJ2-7, the complete variable domain is EAGVTQFPSHSVIEKGQTVTLRCDPISGHDNLYWYRRVMGKEIKFLLHFVKESKQDESGMPNNRFLAERTGGTYSTLKVQPAELEDSGVYFCASSRLGAPYEQYFGPGTRLTVT.

This chain uses TRBV28 with TRBJ1-2; D possibly corresponds to TRBD1 (5 bases). The CDR3 runs to 12 residues. Germline values: CDR1 MDHEN, CDR2 SYDVKM. V lost 8 bases, J lost 8 bases, and 15 bases lay in between. The CDR3 nucleotides are TGTGCCAGCTTGCGGGGGGTGCGAGGCTACACCTTC. Amino acid sequence: CASLRGVRGYTF.

This clone occurred a few times. V gene TRBV2 combines with J gene TRBJ1-1, with D perhaps matching TRBD1 (5 bases). V was cut by 6 bases and J by 5 bases, with 16 bases left in between. Per the germline V gene, CDR1 is SNHLY and CDR2 is FYNNEI. CDR3 length: 14 residues. CDR3 sequence: CASSTARGWTEAFF. In DNA form, the CDR3 reads TGTGCCAGCAGCACGGCAAGGGGTTGGACTGAAGCTTTCTTT.

The count of this clone is one. The chain combines TRBV18 with TRBJ1-1, with TRBD1 matching 7 bases. Germline CDR1 KGHSH, CDR2 LQKENI. This CDR3 is built from 15 residues. The ends lost 3 bases at V and 4 bases at J; junction bases unmatched: 8. DNA for the CDR3: TGTGCCAGCTCACCGGAGTCGACAGGGATCACTGAAGCTTTCTTT. Translating it yields CASSPESTGITEAFF.

This chain links TRBV1 with TRBJ2-7; the table's D call, TRBD2, was not checked against the DNA. TRBV1 is designated a pseudogene. This CDR3 contains 17 residues. The CDR3 DNA reads as TGCACCAGCAGCAAACGAATCCTAGCACCCACCTACTACGAGCAGTACTTC. Translating gives CTSSKRILAPTYYEQYF.

This clone showed up just once. J is TRBJ2-1 and V is TRBV10-1, with a possible D match to TRBD2 (7 bases). V shed 0 bases and J shed 1 base, with 16 bases lying between them. Germline CDR1 reads WNHNN; CDR2 reads SYGVQD (reference sequence). The CDR3 has 18 amino acids. DNA of the CDR3: TGCGCCAGCAGTGAGTCGGGGGCGGGAGTAGTTTCCTACAATGAGCAGTTCTTC. Protein: CASSESGAGVVSYNEQFF.

The chain combines TRBV6-4 with TRBJ2-7, with TRBD1 matching 10 bases. CDR1 and CDR2 (germline): MRHNA, SNTAGT. The CDR3 is 16 residues long. The J segment lost 0 bases and the V segment lost 1 base, leaving 3 bases of the junction unmatched. The DNA of the CDR3 is TGTGCCAGCAGTGACTGTGGACAGGGGGTCTCCTACGAGCAGTACTTC. Its translation: CASSDCGQGVSYEQYF.

This clone was picked up a small number of times. The rearrangement links TRBV5-1 to TRBJ1-1; 9 nucleotides align to TRBD1. Germline CDR1 is SGHRS and CDR2 is YFSETQ. Trimming took 4 bases from V and 6 from J; bases not matched to a gene: 19. This CDR3 spans 18 amino acids. The CDR3 loop reads CASSNSPRFGTGLAEAFF. CDR3 DNA sequence: TGCGCCAGCAGCAACAGTCCTAGGTTTGGGACAGGGTTGGCTGAAGCTTTCTTT.

The rearrangement links TRBV10-3 to TRBJ2-7; the match to TRBD1 covers 9 bases. Unmatched junction bases numbered 9, after V lost 5 bases and J lost 4 bases. Per germline, CDR1 ENHRY and CDR2 SYGVKD. This CDR3 is built from 15 residues. CDR3: CAISRPGTGNYEQYF. CDR3 coding DNA: TGTGCCATCAGTCGACCCGGGACAGGGAATTACGAGCAGTACTTC.

The rearrangement joins TRBV9 to TRBJ2-7; D gene ambiguous. Trimming left V 0 bases short and J 7 bases short, with 20 bases between. CDR1 and CDR2 (germline): SGDLS, YYNGEE. CDR3 size: 16 residues. The CDR3: CASSVGGAPVTGEQYF. CDR3 sequence (DNA): TGTGCCAGCAGCGTAGGAGGCGCCCCGGTGACCGGGGAGCAGTACTTC.

The chain employs TRBV7-9 and TRBJ2-1, with a tentative D call TRBD1 (6 bases). Deletions cut 1 base from V and 8 bases from J, with 15 bases between. The CDR3 is made up of 15 amino acids. The germline CDR1 and CDR2 sequences are SEHNR and FQNEAQ (reference sequence). The CDR3 sequence is CASSLGGPVSDEQFF. In DNA form, the CDR3 reads TGTGCCAGCAGCTTAGGGGGGCCTGTCTCGGATGAGCAGTTCTTC. The full variable domain, in which reference TRBV7-9 and TRBJ2-1 provide the parts outside the CDR3, is DTGVSQNPRHKITKRGQNVTFRCDPISEHNRLYWYRQTLGQGPEFLTYFQNEAQLEKSRLLSDRFSAERPKGSFSTLEIQRTEQGDSAMYLCASSLGGPVSDEQFFGPGTRLTVL.

DNA for the CDR3: TGTGCCAGCAGGACTAGCGGGTCCACAGATACGCAGTATTTT. Its translation is CASRTSGSTDTQYF. J is TRBJ2-3 and V is TRBV27, with 10 bases fitting TRBD2. The V gene's germline CDR1 is MNHEY and CDR2 SMNVEV (reference sequence). CDR3 length: 14 residues. V was pared by 6 bases and J by 2 bases, with 2 bases of the junction left unmatched.

This rearrangement joins TRBV9 to TRBJ2-7, with TRBD1 matching 10 bases. The trim removed 3 bases at V and 7 bases at J, leaving 7 bases unmatched. The germline V gene encodes CDR1 SGDLS and CDR2 YYNGEE. The CDR3 length is 14 residues. CDR3 DNA: TGTGCCAGCAGCGCCGTGACAGGGGGCGGGGAGCAGTACTTC. Encoded protein: CASSAVTGGGEQYF.

This chain uses TRBV10-1 with TRBJ1-1, with TRBD1 as a possible D gene (6 bases). The V end was cut by 7 bases, the J end by 2 bases, with 17 bases between. This CDR3 spans 15 amino acids. Per the germline V gene, CDR1 is WNHNN and CDR2 is SYGVQD (reference sequence). The CDR3 loop is CASTDETGRNTEAFF. CDR3 DNA: TGCGCCAGCACCGACGAAACAGGGAGAAACACTGAAGCTTTCTTT.

The chain is built from TRBV7-9 and TRBJ2-3; D is undetermined. Trimming pared 4 bases from V and 4 bases from J, leaving 9 bases between. The CDR3 contains 13 residues. Germline V gives CDR1 SEHNR, CDR2 FQNEAQ (reference sequence). The CDR3 protein is CASSSTSSDTQYF. The CDR3 DNA reads TGTGCCAGCAGCTCTACTTCCTCAGATACGCAGTATTTT. The whole variable domain, remainder taken from reference TRBV7-9 and TRBJ2-3, is DTGVSQNPRHKITKRGQNVTFRCDPISEHNRLYWYRQTLGQGPEFLTYFQNEAQLEKSRLLSDRFSAERPKGSFSTLEIQRTEQGDSAMYLCASSSTSSDTQYFGPGTRLTVL.

This rearrangement joins TRBV4-2 to TRBJ2-1; 11 bases fit TRBD2. The CDR3 runs to 17 residues. V was pared by 1 base and J by 6 bases, with 8 bases of the junction left unmatched. Germline V gives CDR1 LGHNA, CDR2 YNFKEQ. CDR3 in amino acids: CASSQGLSGRVGNEQFF. The DNA of the CDR3 is TGTGCCAGCAGCCAAGGCCTTAGCGGGAGGGTGGGCAATGAGCAGTTCTTC.

The chain combines TRBV28 with TRBJ1-5; the D gene is possibly TRBD1 (5 bases). Germline V CDR1 and CDR2: MDHEN, SYDVKM. The CDR3 loop spans 19 amino acids. Trimming took 5 bases from V and 4 from J, leaving 27 bases between them. The CDR3 coding sequence is TGTGCCAGCAGTATGCAAAAGTTAGTGGCAGGGCGAAAAAATCAGCCCCAGCATTTT. Amino acids: CASSMQKLVAGRKNQPQHF.

The chain carries TRBV5-1 and TRBJ1-4, with D possibly matching TRBD1 (6 bases). The germline V and J ends were trimmed by 5 bases and 7 bases, with 27 bases remaining between them. CDR3 length: 18 residues. Germline V gene data show CDR1 as SGHRS and CDR2 as YFSETQ. CDR3 protein: CASRDGTWREVRSEKLFF. As DNA, the CDR3 is TGCGCCAGCAGAGACGGGACATGGAGAGAAGTGAGGAGTGAAAAACTGTTTTTT.

By share of the sample, this clone is large. V gene TRBV5-1 combines with J gene TRBJ2-3; 7 nucleotides match TRBD2. The CDR3 runs to 15 residues. Germline values: CDR1 SGHRS, CDR2 YFSETQ. J lost 4 bases, V lost 5 bases, and 10 bases had no gene match. The DNA for the CDR3 is TGCGCCAGCAGTTTAGACTGGCGGGGGTCAGATACGCAGTATTTT. Residues: CASSLDWRGSDTQYF.

The chain is built from TRBV4-1 and TRBJ1-5; TRBD1 matches 10 bases. The germline CDR1 and CDR2 sequences are MGHRA and YSYEKL. The junction had 5 bases not matched to a gene; V was cut back by 0 bases and J by 6 bases. This CDR3 is built from 16 residues. CDR3 region: CASSQETGGAGQPQHF. CDR3 DNA sequence: TGCGCCAGCAGCCAAGAGACAGGGGGCGCCGGTCAGCCCCAGCATTTT.

The J gene is TRBJ1-2, the V gene TRBV19, with D perhaps TRBD1 (6 bases). Germline lookup yields CDR1 LNHDA and CDR2 SQIVND (reference sequence). The CDR3 length is 13 residues. V dropped 4 bases and J dropped 7 bases, with 13 bases sitting between them. The DNA of the CDR3 is TGTGCCAGTAGTAACTGGGACATCGTTGGCTACACCTTC. It codes for CASSNWDIVGYTF.